The present TCR beta chain was sequenced within a study of shared T cell receptors in the human thymus. This CDR3 has 15 amino acids. After removal of 3 bases from V and 3 bases from J, the junction contained 6 bases not matched to a gene. Germline CDR1 is KGHSH and CDR2 is LQKENI. This clone was picked up a small number of times. TCRdb keeps only in-frame clones here, not all; method: immunoSEQ multiplex PCR. The sample records 700,000 or so clones, roughly 85% being singletons. These data also formed part of another study, on human thymus T cells. As that study records: The thymus was resected at corrective cardiac surgery.

This chain joins TRBV18 and TRBJ1-1; 8 nucleotides align to TRBD1. The sequencing sample was made of thymocytes. The TCR comes from a girl less than two years old with a congenital heart defect. The CDR3 sequence: CASSPQGAIDTEAFF. The DNA of the CDR3 is TGTGCCAGCTCACCTCAGGGGGCTATTGACACTGAAGCTTTCTTT.